The T cell receptor beta chain described here comes from a study of radiotherapy plus CTLA-4 blockade in lung cancer (dated by TCRdb to the late 2010s). As for the study more broadly: Objective responses were observed in 18% of enrolled patients, and disease control was achieved in approximately 29%. What the work shows at the level of the full study, not this receptor alone: The strongest predictors of response, as reported, were early dynamic changes in blood T cell clones along with a rise in serum interferon-beta after radiation. TCR clones derived from tumors expanded in peripheral blood after treatment with radiotherapy and ipilimumab.

The library was made by the immunoSEQ multiplex PCR assay. TCRdb re-hosts the immuneACCESS table, in-frame sequences only. Its copies lack some clones; in the studies checked, an unresolved V gene accounts for under half of them, and the cause for the rest is not known. This sample lists about 48,000 clones; around nine tenths were detected once. Jointly, the top ten make up less than 20% of the sample. The study tested focal radiation therapy combined with CTLA-4 blockade (ipilimumab) in patients with chemo-refractory metastatic non-small-cell lung cancer. CDR1 and CDR2 are read off the germline V gene as SGHTA and FQGNSA. Including the terminal cysteine and phenylalanine, the CDR3 comprises 15 residues. Only the CDR3 DNA is retained, 45 bases long and in frame from the first base. Points on this clone: The specificity of this receptor is unknown. No much larger clone is present one base from it, and per-base qualities are unavailable.

The TCR was taken from a human donor with non-small cell lung cancer that progressed on radiotherapy plus ipilimumab. Some clones in this sample may be carry-over from other donors' samples. The receptor chain draws on TRBV7-2 and TRBJ2-5; the junction holds 7 bases that match TRBD2. Judging by the DNA end, TRBJ2-7 fits better; the J call may be wrong. The sequencing here drew on peripheral blood, taken from a patient treated with radiotherapy plus ipilimumab. The CDR3 amino acid sequence is: CASSLVSSGDYEQYF. The DNA sequence reads TGTGCCAGCAGCTTAGTGTCTAGCGGTGACTACGAGCAGTACTTC.